The 5 T cell receptor beta chains below come from one sample, sequenced in a study of T cell changes during pregnancy in multiple sclerosis. Produced via immunoSEQ multiplex PCR; TCRdb's table is partial and in-frame only. The table has more than 55,000 clones, 80% to 90% seen once; the top ten hold approximately 0.4%. The sequences come from CD4+ T cells from peripheral blood mononuclear cells, collected in the third trimester of pregnancy. The source is a female donor with multiple sclerosis, enrolled in a pregnancy study.

The chain links TRBV5-1 to TRBJ2-2, with D possibly matching TRBD1 (6 bases). This CDR3 region has 14 residues. The germline V and J ends were trimmed by 5 bases and 7 bases, with 15 bases remaining between them. Germline V gene data show CDR1 as SGHRS and CDR2 as YFSETQ. Here the CDR3 reads CASSTIQGGGELFF. The CDR3 nucleotides are TGCGCCAGCAGTACGATACAGGGTGGCGGGGAGCTGTTTTTT.

The chain carries TRBV19 and TRBJ1-6, with 7 positions matching TRBD1. CDR3 length: 15 residues. CDR1 and CDR2 (germline): LNHDA, SQIVND (reference sequence). J was trimmed by 9 bases and V by 8 bases; bases with no gene match: 13. CDR3 bases: TGTGCCAGTCATGCTCTGAGACAGGGTTTTTCACCCCTCCACTTT. It encodes CASHALRQGFSPLHF.

This clone has just one count. The V gene is TRBV19, the J gene TRBJ1-4, with D tentatively TRBD1 (5 bases). Germline CDR1 LNHDA, CDR2 SQIVND (reference sequence). Trimming took 8 bases from V and 2 from J, leaving 9 bases between them. This CDR3 contains 13 residues. In DNA, the CDR3 is TGTGCCAGTGCAGGGAGGACTAATGAAAAACTGTTTTTT. Translated, it gives CASAGRTNEKLFF. The variable domain in full, with the rest retrieved from reference TRBV19 and TRBJ1-4, is DGGITQSPKYLFRKEGQNVTLSCEQNLNHDAMYWYRQDPGQGLRLIYYSQIVNDFQKGDIAEGYSVSREKKESFPLTVTSAQKNPTAFYLCASAGRTNEKLFFGSGTQLSVL.

The chain joins TRBV5-1 to TRBJ1-1; unclear D gene. The V end lost 5 bases, the J end lost 5 bases, and 16 bases lay between the germline ends. The CDR3 totals 14 residues. Per germline, CDR1 SGHRS and CDR2 YFSETQ. CDR3 residues: CASSYELTGTEAFF. Here the CDR3 DNA reads TGCGCCAGCAGTTACGAACTTACCGGGACTGAAGCTTTCTTT.

The rearrangement links TRBV27 to TRBJ2-5, with D perhaps matching TRBD2 (5 bases). The germline CDR1 and CDR2 sequences are MNHEY and SMNVEV (reference sequence). V was clipped by 5 bases and J by 5 bases, with 18 bases between them. This CDR3 spans 15 amino acids. The CDR3 here is CASSRRFGVAETQYF. In nucleotides, the CDR3 is TGTGCCAGCAGTCGTCGCTTCGGGGTCGCGGAGACCCAGTACTTC.